This T cell receptor beta chain was profiled in a study of human T cells and chemical hapten exposure. The study, taken as a whole, reports: Donors in the study had alopecia, meaning their immune response may differ from healthy people's. There was a positive correlation between PT1 expanded TCR counts and patch test score.

MiXCR, run by TCRdb on the RACE reads, gives a single entry per CDR3 protein. The sample holds around 76,000 distinct CDR3 sequences, roughly 12% seen once. With respect to this clonotype: Its antigen is unknown. A much larger clone differs by one base, so this may be a read error.

Time point here: patch test 1, 2 weeks after DPC sensitization. The treatment here: therapeutic diphenylcyclopropenone sensitization with weekly scalp DPC. The junction had 6 bases not matched to a gene; V was cut back by 4 bases and J by 5 bases. The V gene's germline CDR1 is KGHSH and CDR2 LQKENI. This CDR3 comprises 15 residues. This clonotype originated in a woman aged 55-69 years with alopecia areata. Some clones in this sample may be carry-over from other donors' samples. The sample here was whole blood, taken in connection with sensitization to the hapten diphenylcyclopropenone (DPC). V is TRBV18 and J is TRBJ2-1; 9 nucleotides align to TRBD2. DNA for the CDR3: TGTGCCAGCTCACAAGCGGGGGGACGGAACAATGAGCAGTTCTTC. This encodes CASSQAGGRNNEQFF.